This entry features one T cell receptor beta chain sequence. Libraries were prepared by immunoSEQ multiplex PCR; TCRdb keeps only in-frame clonotypes and omits some of them. The sample lists under 1,900,000 clones, approximately 98.5% occurring once. This CDR3 has 16 amino acids. Germline CDR1 reads SGHTA; CDR2 reads FQGTGA. V lost 0 bases and J lost 6; bases outside the gene matches: 1. The source of the sample is a study of shared clonotypes between healthy human individuals. Looking at the study overall: CD4 naive and memory got three plates each, CD8 naive two, CD8 memory one.

Sequencing was carried out using naive CD4+ T cells sorted from blood. Subset in this sample: CD45RA+ positively selected. This TCR was sampled from a young man in good health. The chain is built from TRBV7-3 and TRBJ2-1; 14 bases match TRBD2. The CDR3 region is CASSLTGTSGSNEQFF. CDR3 nucleotides: TGTGCCAGCAGCTTAACCGGGACTAGCGGGAGCAATGAGCAGTTCTTC. Supplemented by reference TRBV7-3 and TRBJ2-1, the full variable domain reads GAGVSQTPSNKVTEKGKYVELRCDPISGHTALYWYRQSLGQGPEFLIYFQGTGAADDSGLPNDRFFAVRPEGSVSTLKIQRTERGDSAVYLCASSLTGTSGSNEQFFGPGTRLTVL.